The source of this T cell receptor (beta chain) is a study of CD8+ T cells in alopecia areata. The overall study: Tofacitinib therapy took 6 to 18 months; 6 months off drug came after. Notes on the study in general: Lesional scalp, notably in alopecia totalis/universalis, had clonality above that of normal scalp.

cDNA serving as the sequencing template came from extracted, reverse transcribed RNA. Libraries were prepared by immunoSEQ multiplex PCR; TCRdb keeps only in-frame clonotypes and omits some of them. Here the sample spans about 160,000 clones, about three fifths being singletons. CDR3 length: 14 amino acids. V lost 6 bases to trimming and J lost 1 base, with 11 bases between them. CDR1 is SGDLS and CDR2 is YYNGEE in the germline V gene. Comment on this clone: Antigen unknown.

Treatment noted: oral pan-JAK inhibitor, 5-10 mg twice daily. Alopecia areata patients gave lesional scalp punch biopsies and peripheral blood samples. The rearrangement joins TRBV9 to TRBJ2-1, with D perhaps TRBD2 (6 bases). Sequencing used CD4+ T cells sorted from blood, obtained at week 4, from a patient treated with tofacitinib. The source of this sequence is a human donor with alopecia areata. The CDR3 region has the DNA TGTGCCAGCAACGGGGGAAAGTCCTACAATGAGCAGTTCTTC. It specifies CASNGGKSYNEQFF.